Below, 30 T cell receptor beta chains from the same sample are listed, as sequenced in a study of a mutant IDH1 vaccine in newly diagnosed glioma. The time point is: week 5, during vaccination. Each dose of the vaccine consisted of 300 ug of mutant IDH1 20-mer peptide, with topical imiquimod. Clones were read by immunoSEQ multiplex PCR, and TCRdb kept only the in-frame ones, dropping some. Of about 30,000 clones detected, just under 85% appear once; the ten largest clones hold 24%. For these TCRs, the target antigens are not known. The sequenced sample was PBMCs, obtained from a glioma patient whose treatment included an IDH1 peptide vaccine. Receptors originate from a young man with glioma.

The chain has TRBV6-5 and TRBJ2-7; possible D gene TRBD2, 5 bases. CDR3 length: 15 amino acids. V was clipped by 6 bases and J by 4 bases, with 19 bases between them. Germline CDR1 and CDR2: MNHEY and SVGAGI. This CDR3 reads CASSFFDGGSYEQYF. Here the CDR3 DNA reads TGTGCCAGCAGCTTTTTCGACGGTGGGAGTTACGAGCAGTACTTC.

This CDR3 is CASSLVSREQYF. In nucleotides, the CDR3 is TGTGCCAGCAGCTTAGTGAGTCGCGAGCAGTACTTC. This chain joins TRBV7-8 and TRBJ2-7; D gene unclear. The CDR3 spans 12 residues. Per germline, CDR1 SGHVS and CDR2 FQNEAQ. V lost 1 base and J lost 6, with 7 bases in between.

The chain recombines TRBV19 with TRBJ1-2; 8 bases map to TRBD1. This CDR3 comprises 17 residues. From germline, CDR1 is LNHDA and CDR2 SQIVND (reference sequence). The V and J ends lost 4 bases and 0 bases, in that order; junction bases with no gene match: 10. In DNA, the CDR3 is TGTGCCAGTAGTAGGGGGACAGGAGGGGATCCTAACTATGGCTACACCTTC. Its translation: CASSRGTGGDPNYGYTF.

In this sample, this clone turned up a few times. The CDR3 bases are TGTGCCAGCAGCCACTACACGGGACGGAGAATATACAATGAGCAGTTCTTC. Translated: CASSHYTGRRIYNEQFF. The chain recombines TRBV11-2 with TRBJ2-1; D may match TRBD1 or TRBD2 (5 bases each). CDR3 length: 17 amino acids. V was cut by 5 bases and J by 4 bases, with 21 bases left in between. CDR1 and CDR2 from the germline V gene are SGHAT and FQNNGV.

This rearrangement joins TRBV19 to TRBJ1-1; D gene unclear. The CDR3 loop spans 14 amino acids. Between the trimmed V and J ends, which lost 5 bases and 2 bases, there was a span of 12 bases. Germline V gene data show CDR1 as LNHDA and CDR2 as SQIVND (reference sequence). In DNA form, the CDR3 reads TGTGCCAGTAGTCCCCGGACGGTCAACACTGAAGCTTTCTTT. It translates to CASSPRTVNTEAFF.

The table lists this clone with a count of one. The chain is built from TRBV5-6 and TRBJ1-5; D gene unclear. The CDR3 totals 15 residues. Deletions cut 0 bases from V and 1 base from J, with 8 bases between. Germline values: CDR1 SGHDT, CDR2 YYEEEE. This CDR3 reads CASSLGTGSNQPQHF. CDR3 DNA: TGTGCCAGCAGCTTGGGTACTGGGAGCAATCAGCCCCAGCATTTT.

This chain joins TRBV4-3 and TRBJ2-7; no clear D gene. The V gene lost 0 bases and the J gene lost 3 bases, with 6 bases spanning the gap. The CDR3 extends over 13 amino acids. The germline V gene encodes CDR1 LGHNA and CDR2 YSLEER. The CDR3 loop is CASSQETYYEQYF. CDR3 sequence (DNA): TGCGCCAGCAGCCAAGAGACTTACTACGAGCAGTACTTC.

This chain uses TRBV28 with TRBJ2-7; 7 bases agree with TRBD1. CDR1 and CDR2 (germline): MDHEN, SYDVKM. CDR3 size: 12 residues. V gave up 4 bases and J gave up 7 bases; unmatched junction bases: 4. CDR3 sequence reads: CASSSEQGEQYF. CDR3 bases: TGTGCCAGCAGTTCCGAACAGGGGGAGCAGTACTTC.

The chain recombines TRBV5-1 with TRBJ1-6; unclear D gene. V lost 5 bases and J lost 6, with 9 bases in between. The CDR3 extends over 13 amino acids. Germline V gene sequence: CDR1 SGHRS, CDR2 YFSETQ. CDR3 coding DNA: TGCGCCAGCAGTCCAGGTGGTAATTCACCCCTCCACTTT. This gives the protein CASSPGGNSPLHF. Drawing the rest from reference TRBV5-1 and TRBJ1-6, the complete variable domain is KAGVTQTPRYLIKTRGQQVTLSCSPISGHRSVSWYQQTPGQGLQFLFEYFSETQRNKGNFPGRFSGRQFSNSRSEMNVSTLELGDSALYLCASSPGGNSPLHFGNGTRLTVT.

This clone was seen only a few times. V is TRBV30 and J is TRBJ2-2, with D uncertain. This CDR3 comprises 15 residues. V lost 5 bases, J lost 4 bases, and 17 bases lay in between. Germline V lookup: CDR1 GTSNPN, CDR2 SVGIG (reference sequence). The CDR3 DNA reads TGTGCCTGGTTCTCTGGGCATCGCGGCACCGGGGAGCTGTTTTTT. Protein product: CAWFSGHRGTGELFF.

The genes are TRBV10-3 and TRBJ2-1, with 8 bases that match TRBD1. The germline V gene encodes CDR1 ENHRY and CDR2 SYGVKD. V shed 7 bases and J 4 bases; nucleotides not matched to a gene: 9. The length of the CDR3 is 15 residues. The CDR3 region has the DNA TGTGCCATCACCGATGGACAGGGCTCGTACAATGAGCAGTTCTTC. This encodes CAITDGQGSYNEQFF.

The chain recombines TRBV5-1 with TRBJ2-3, with TRBD1 matching 8 bases. CDR3 length: 16 residues. J gave up 4 bases and V 0 bases, and 7 bases lay outside the gene matches. Looked up from germline, CDR1 is SGHRS and CDR2 is YFSETQ. The CDR3 region has the DNA TGCGCCAGCAGCTTGGCCCGGACAGGGACAGCAGATACGCAGTATTTT. This sequence encodes CASSLARTGTADTQYF.

The chain couples TRBV11-3 to TRBJ1-1, with unresolved D. Germline V lookup: CDR1 SGHNT, CDR2 YENEEA. This CDR3 is 13 amino acids long. V was clipped by 3 bases and J by 1 base, with 6 bases between them. CDR3 amino acids: CASSLRQNTEAFF. CDR3 DNA: TGTGCCAGCAGCTTGAGACAGAACACTGAAGCTTTCTTT. Supplemented by reference TRBV11-3 and TRBJ1-1, the full variable domain reads EAGVVQSPRYKIIEKKQPVAFWCNPISGHNTLYWYLQNLGQGPELLIRYENEEAVDDSQLPKDRFSAERLKGVDSTLKIQPAELGDSAVYLCASSLRQNTEAFFGQGTRLTVV.

This chain connects TRBV6-4 to TRBJ2-1; the match to TRBD1 covers 8 bases. CDR3 length equals 19 residues. Trimming cost V 4 bases and J 0 bases; bases outside gene matches: 14. Germline loops: CDR1 MRHNA, CDR2 SNTAGT. Here the CDR3 DNA reads TGTGCCAGCAGTGGCGGACAGGGTCGGGATAGGTCCTCCTACAATGAGCAGTTCTTC. Translated, it gives CASSGGQGRDRSSYNEQFF.

The gene calls are TRBV6-5 and TRBJ2-7, with D hard to call. V was trimmed by 6 bases and J by 0 bases, leaving 15 bases between them. From germline, CDR1 is MNHEY and CDR2 SVGAGI. The CDR3 length is 15 residues. The CDR3 nucleotides are TGTGCCAGCAGACGAATCGGGCAGAGCTCCTACGAGCAGTACTTC. Its translation: CASRRIGQSSYEQYF.

CDR3 nucleotide sequence: TGTGCCAGCAGCATCGGGACAGCCAAAGAGACCCAGTACTTC. It yields the protein CASSIGTAKETQYF. This chain links TRBV7-9 with TRBJ2-5, with 7 bases that match TRBD1. The V gene's germline CDR1 is SEHNR and CDR2 FQNEAQ (reference sequence). V was clipped by 5 bases and J by 3 bases; unmatched bases: 6. The CDR3 totals 14 residues.

The chain has TRBV6-1 and TRBJ1-3; D remains unclear. This CDR3 comprises 13 residues. Trimming cost V 3 bases and J 2 bases, with 5 bases left between them. Looked up from germline, CDR1 is MNHNS and CDR2 is SASEGT. CDR3 bases: TGTGCCAGCAGTGAGCATCCTGGAAACACCATATATTTT. Translating gives CASSEHPGNTIYF.

The V and J genes are TRBV5-5 and TRBJ1-1, with D possibly being TRBD1 (6 bases). Trimming cost V 2 bases and J 8 bases, with 10 bases left between them. This CDR3 has 12 amino acids. Per the germline V gene, CDR1 is SGHKS and CDR2 is YYEKEE (reference sequence). The CDR3 DNA follows: TGTGCCAGCAGCTTTACAGGGACGGAAGCTTTCTTT. Translation: CASSFTGTEAFF.

The rearrangement uses TRBV30 and TRBJ2-3, with TRBD2 matching 7 bases. The J segment lost 5 bases and the V segment lost 2 bases, leaving 7 bases of the junction unmatched. There are 14 residues in the CDR3. The V gene's germline CDR1 is GTSNPN and CDR2 SVGIG (reference sequence). The CDR3, as DNA: TGTGCCTGGAGTTTTGGGAGGGCCCGAGATACGCAGTATTTT. This codes for CAWSFGRARDTQYF.

The chain joins TRBV5-4 to TRBJ2-3, with D possibly matching TRBD2 (5 bases). Germline-derived CDR1 and CDR2 are SGHNT and YYREEE (reference sequence). Trimming removed 4 bases at V and 7 bases at J, with 22 bases between. CDR3 length: 16 amino acids. The CDR3 reads CASSEGADLRLNTQYF. The CDR3 DNA reads as TGTGCCAGCAGCGAGGGAGCGGACCTTCGATTAAATACGCAGTATTTT.

This chain uses TRBV9 with TRBJ1-1, with 7 bases lining up with TRBD1. CDR1 and CDR2 (germline): SGDLS, YYNGEE. CDR3 length: 15 residues. V shed 3 bases, J shed 3 bases, and the junction held 8 bases outside the gene matches. CDR3 bases: TGTGCCAGCAGCGACGGGCCTCAGGGGGACACTGAAGCTTTCTTT. Translation gives CASSDGPQGDTEAFF. Supplemented by reference TRBV9 and TRBJ1-1, the full variable domain reads DSGVTQTPKHLITATGQRVTLRCSPRSGDLSVYWYQQSLDQGLQFLIQYYNGEERAKGNILERFSAQQFPDLHSELNLSSLELGDSALYFCASSDGPQGDTEAFFGQGTRLTVV.

This clone has only a few counts. This rearrangement joins TRBV27 to TRBJ1-1; tentative D call: TRBD1 (6 bases). CDR3 length equals 14 residues. Germline V gene sequence: CDR1 MNHEY, CDR2 SMNVEV (reference sequence). The V end was cut by 1 base, the J end by 5 bases, with 11 bases between. In nucleotides, the CDR3 is TGTGCCAGCAGTTTATTACAGGGTGTGACTGAAGCTTTCTTT. It is translated as CASSLLQGVTEAFF.

Here the CDR3 reads CASSLTTAAKTQYF. The CDR3 region has the DNA TGTGCCAGCAGCTTAACCACAGCTGCTAAGACCCAGTACTTC. V is TRBV7-3 and J is TRBJ2-5; unclear D gene. From germline, CDR1 is SGHTA and CDR2 FQGTGA. The CDR3 is 14 residues long. Trimming took 0 bases from V and 6 from J, leaving 11 bases between them.

In the case of this clone: At one end the junction does not follow the germline gene, possibly because of a read error. The chain uses TRBV7-3 and TRBJ2-3; unclear D gene. Germline loops: CDR1 SGHTA, CDR2 FQGTGA. The CDR3 runs 14 residues. The CDR3 sequence is CANSLIGSTDTQYF. The CDR3 nucleotides read TGTGCCAACAGCTTAATAGGCTCCACAGATACGCAGTATTTT.

The J gene is TRBJ1-4, the V gene TRBV9; no firm D call. There are 17 residues in the CDR3. Trimming removed 2 bases from V and 8 bases from J, with 22 bases in between. Per the germline V gene, CDR1 is SGDLS and CDR2 is YYNGEE. In DNA form, the CDR3 reads TGTGCCAGCAGCGTGAGTGGCAGGTGGACCGTGGGCGAAAAACTGTTTTTT. Protein: CASSVSGRWTVGEKLFF. Drawing the rest from reference TRBV9 and TRBJ1-4, the complete variable domain is DSGVTQTPKHLITATGQRVTLRCSPRSGDLSVYWYQQSLDQGLQFLIQYYNGEERAKGNILERFSAQQFPDLHSELNLSSLELGDSALYFCASSVSGRWTVGEKLFFGSGTQLSVL.

V usage is TRBV30 and J usage is TRBJ1-3; 7 bases agree with TRBD1. The CDR3 covers 15 residues. Germline V gene lookup returns CDR1 GTSNPN and CDR2 SVGIG (reference sequence). V gave up 1 base and J gave up 6 bases; unmatched junction bases: 9. Here the CDR3 DNA reads TGTGCCTGGAGTGAAGGGGGCGAAATCGAAAACACCATATATTTT. Translation: CAWSEGGEIENTIYF.

The chain joins TRBV9 to TRBJ2-2; 9 positions match TRBD1. CDR3 length equals 17 residues. CDR1 and CDR2 from the germline V gene are SGDLS and YYNGEE. The V segment lost 4 bases and the J segment 2 bases; nucleotides outside the gene matches: 9. As DNA, the CDR3 is TGTGCCAGCAGCCCTTACCGGGACAGGGTTAACACCGGGGAGCTGTTTTTT. This translates into CASSPYRDRVNTGELFF.

The CDR3 protein is CASSQGRGPTDTQYF. The CDR3 nucleotides are TGCGCCAGCAGCCAGGGCAGGGGGCCCACAGATACGCAGTATTTT. This chain uses TRBV4-1 with TRBJ2-3; TRBD1 agrees at 8 bases. CDR3 length: 15 residues. Germline-derived CDR1 and CDR2 are MGHRA and YSYEKL. V dropped 3 bases and J dropped 2; count of bases not matched to a gene: 4.

The rearrangement uses TRBV2 and TRBJ2-2, with 7 bases aligning to TRBD2. The ends lost 8 bases at V and 1 base at J; junction bases unmatched: 1. CDR3 length: 13 residues. CDR1 and CDR2 (germline): SNHLY, FYNNEI. CDR3 bases: TGTGCCAGCCAGCGGGAGAACACCGGGGAGCTGTTTTTT. Amino acids: CASQRENTGELFF. The entire variable domain, with the rest obtained from reference TRBV2 and TRBJ2-2, is as follows: EPEVTQTPSHQVTQMGQEVILRCVPISNHLYFYWYRQILGQKVEFLVSFYNNEISEKSEIFDDQFSVERPDGSNFTLKIRSTKLEDSAMYFCASQRENTGELFFGEGSRLTVL.

This clone has more than one count but fewer than ten. This chain joins TRBV19 and TRBJ1-1; possibly TRBD1 for D (5 bases). Germline V lookup: CDR1 LNHDA, CDR2 SQIVND (reference sequence). V was pared by 5 bases and J by 5 bases, with 9 bases between. The CDR3 loop spans 12 amino acids. The CDR3 loop is CASSGRVTEAFF. In nucleotides, the CDR3 is TGTGCCAGTAGTGGCAGGGTTACTGAAGCTTTCTTT.